The next 19 T cell receptor beta chains were all read from a single sample in a study of shared clonotypes between healthy human individuals. Some clones are missing from TCRdb's copy, which holds only in-frame ones; the method was immunoSEQ multiplex PCR. The sample records 90,000 to 120,000 clones, roughly 70% being singletons. Sequenced input: memory CD8+ T cells sorted from blood. Indicated subset: CD45RO+ cells pooled with CCR7-negative TemRA cells. Receptors were obtained from a woman aged 30 to 39 in good health.

This sequence joins TRBV2 and TRBJ2-7; TRBD1 matches at 9 bases. CDR3 size: 13 residues. Germline V gives CDR1 SNHLY, CDR2 FYNNEI. V lost 6 bases and J lost 4; bases outside the gene matches: 4. This CDR3 is CASSGDRAYEQYF. In DNA form, the CDR3 reads TGTGCCAGCAGCGGGGACAGGGCTTACGAGCAGTACTTC.

This sequence joins TRBV28 and TRBJ1-2; D unclear. Germline V gene data show CDR1 as MDHEN and CDR2 as SYDVKM. V dropped 5 bases and J dropped 3 bases, with 19 bases sitting between them. CDR3 size: 16 residues. In DNA, the CDR3 is TGTGCCAGCAGTCACTTGTCGGACCTCCGGGACTATGGCTACACCTTC. This codes for CASSHLSDLRDYGYTF.

This sequence joins TRBV28 and TRBJ2-7, with 8 bases that match TRBD1. Germline CDR1 and CDR2: MDHEN and SYDVKM. This CDR3 spans 13 amino acids. After removal of 6 bases from V and 3 bases from J, the junction contained 4 bases not matched to a gene. The CDR3 DNA sequence: TGTGCCAGCAGCCAGGGGGCGAACTACGAGCAGTACTTC. Amino acid sequence: CASSQGANYEQYF.

The chain carries TRBV11-2 and TRBJ2-7; D is unclear. Trimming left V 7 bases short and J 2 bases short, with 18 bases between. The CDR3 is made up of 15 amino acids. Looked up from germline, CDR1 is SGHAT and CDR2 is FQNNGV. CDR3 DNA: TGTGCCAGCACCCCCCAACGAGAACACGCCTACGAGCAGTACTTC. It encodes CASTPQREHAYEQYF.

V usage is TRBV4-1 and J usage is TRBJ2-1; D is possibly TRBD1 or TRBD2 (5 bases each). Germline V gene sequence: CDR1 MGHRA, CDR2 YSYEKL. The ends were cut back, 1 base at V and 2 bases at J, with 12 bases in the middle. The CDR3 runs to 16 residues. The CDR3 loop is CASSQVGTRTYNEQFF. CDR3 nucleotides: TGCGCCAGCAGCCAAGTCGGGACGAGGACCTACAATGAGCAGTTCTTC.

V is TRBV28 and J is TRBJ1-1; the D is unclear. This CDR3 is 15 amino acids long. The V end was cut by 3 bases, the J end by 2 bases, with 13 bases between. Germline lookup yields CDR1 MDHEN and CDR2 SYDVKM. The CDR3 sequence is CASSFGWVGNTEAFF. CDR3 nucleotide sequence: TGTGCCAGCAGTTTTGGGTGGGTTGGAAACACTGAAGCTTTCTTT.

This chain connects TRBV19 to TRBJ1-6; 7 nucleotides match TRBD1. The germline V gene encodes CDR1 LNHDA and CDR2 SQIVND (reference sequence). The CDR3 extends over 15 amino acids. Unmatched junction bases numbered 7, after V lost 4 bases and J lost 7 bases. The CDR3, as DNA: TGTGCCAGTAGTACCTGGGACAGCGGCAATTCACCCCTCCACTTT. Translating it yields CASSTWDSGNSPLHF.

The gene calls are TRBV27 and TRBJ2-3; D not certain. The germline V gene has CDR1 MNHEY and CDR2 SMNVEV (reference sequence). This CDR3 region has 12 residues. The V end was cut by 4 bases, the J end by 6 bases, with 8 bases between. DNA for the CDR3: TGTGCCAGCAGTTCCCTCTTGGATACGCAGTATTTT. Encoded protein: CASSSLLDTQYF.

This chain joins TRBV6-4 and TRBJ2-7, with 8 bases fitting TRBD2. J was trimmed by 3 bases and V by 0 bases; bases with no gene match: 13. The CDR3 consists of 18 residues. Germline CDR1 and CDR2: MRHNA and SNTAGT. CDR3 sequence reads: CASSDSRGVAGGCYEQYF. CDR3 nucleotide sequence: TGTGCCAGCAGTGACTCGAGGGGAGTGGCGGGGGGCTGCTACGAGCAGTACTTC.

The chain couples TRBV7-9 to TRBJ2-1; D call uncertain. CDR3 length: 13 amino acids. Trimming stripped 5 bases from V and 0 bases from J, with 5 bases between. Germline CDR1 SEHNR, CDR2 FQNEAQ (reference sequence). CDR3 residues: CASSPTSYNEQFF. For the CDR3, the DNA is TGTGCCAGCAGCCCCACCTCCTACAATGAGCAGTTCTTC.

V gene TRBV11-3 combines with J gene TRBJ2-5; D possibly uses TRBD1 or TRBD2 (5 bases each). Germline V CDR1 and CDR2: SGHNT, YENEEA. Trimming left V 4 bases short and J 2 bases short, with 20 bases between. The CDR3 is 17 residues long. The CDR3 spells CASSSTNTGRRQETQYF. In DNA, the CDR3 is TGTGCCAGCAGCTCCACGAACACGGGACGTCGTCAAGAGACCCAGTACTTC.

This clone was detected once. The chain joins TRBV27 to TRBJ2-1; tentatively, D is TRBD1 (6 bases). Germline V gene sequence: CDR1 MNHEY, CDR2 SMNVEV (reference sequence). V was trimmed by 2 bases and J by 1 base, leaving 9 bases between them. The CDR3 contains 15 residues. The CDR3 spells CASSLRTDSYNEQFF. The DNA for the CDR3 is TGTGCCAGCAGTTTAAGGACAGATTCCTACAATGAGCAGTTCTTC.

This clone occurred once. The V and J genes are TRBV6-6 and TRBJ2-1; 9 bases agree with TRBD2. This CDR3 is built from 15 residues. V was clipped by 6 bases and J by 9 bases; unmatched bases: 12. The germline V gene encodes CDR1 MNHNY and CDR2 SVGAGI (reference sequence). The CDR3 is CASRKSSGTRGEQFF. In nucleotides, the CDR3 is TGTGCCAGCAGGAAGTCTAGCGGGACCCGTGGTGAGCAGTTCTTC.

Here the CDR3 reads CATSPDRQGNEKLFF. In nucleotides, the CDR3 is TGTGCCACCAGCCCAGACCGACAGGGAAATGAAAAACTGTTTTTT. This chain uses TRBV15 with TRBJ1-4; 7 nucleotides match TRBD1. Germline CDR1 LNHNV, CDR2 YYDKDF (reference sequence). V shed 5 bases, J shed 5 bases, and the junction held 8 bases outside the gene matches. The length of the CDR3 is 15 residues. Full variable domain (rest looked up from reference TRBV15 and TRBJ1-4): DAMVIQNPRYQVTQFGKPVTLSCSQTLNHNVMYWYQQKSSQAPKLLFHYYDKDFNNEADTPDNFQSRRPNTSFCFLDIRSPGLGDTAMYLCATSPDRQGNEKLFFGSGTQLSVL.

The chain employs TRBV6-5 and TRBJ1-2; TRBD1 matches at 8 bases. The CDR3 is 13 amino acids. CDR1 and CDR2 (germline): MNHEY, SVGAGI. The V and J ends lost 10 bases and 6 bases, in that order; junction bases with no gene match: 10. The CDR3 DNA is TGTGCCACCGGACAGGGCGATAGTGATGGCTACACCTTC. Its translation is CATGQGDSDGYTF.

The rearrangement links TRBV15 to TRBJ2-1; no clear D. The CDR3 runs to 12 residues. V lost 0 bases and J lost 15, with 12 bases in between. CDR1 and CDR2 (germline): LNHNV, YYDKDF (reference sequence). The CDR3 region is CATSRDRVSRFF. The CDR3 DNA reads as TGTGCCACCAGCAGAGATAGGGTCAGCAGGTTCTTC.

The chain has TRBV7-9 and TRBJ2-6; a weak D match, TRBD1 (5 bases). CDR3 length: 15 amino acids. Germline assignment: CDR1 SEHNR and CDR2 FQNEAQ (reference sequence). Trimming took 6 bases from V and 2 from J, leaving 11 bases between them. The CDR3 sequence is CASRTETAGANVLTF. The CDR3 DNA sequence: TGTGCCAGCAGGACAGAGACAGCTGGGGCCAACGTCCTGACTTTC.

V is TRBV9 and J is TRBJ2-7; 8 nucleotides align to TRBD2. Germline V gene sequence: CDR1 SGDLS, CDR2 YYNGEE. CDR3 length: 15 residues. Trimming cost V 4 bases and J 4 bases; bases outside gene matches: 10. The CDR3 DNA is TGTGCCAGCAGCCCCGGGAGGGGAGACCCGTACGAGCAGTACTTC. The encoded protein is CASSPGRGDPYEQYF.

The chain joins TRBV20-1 to TRBJ2-7, with D possibly TRBD1 on 6 matching bases. The germline gives CDR1 DFQATT, CDR2 SNEGSKA (reference sequence). This CDR3 comprises 11 residues. V dropped 2 bases and J dropped 10 bases, with 12 bases sitting between them. This CDR3 reads CSARSQGHQYF. The CDR3 DNA reads as TGCAGTGCTAGATCCCAGGGACATCAGTACTTC.